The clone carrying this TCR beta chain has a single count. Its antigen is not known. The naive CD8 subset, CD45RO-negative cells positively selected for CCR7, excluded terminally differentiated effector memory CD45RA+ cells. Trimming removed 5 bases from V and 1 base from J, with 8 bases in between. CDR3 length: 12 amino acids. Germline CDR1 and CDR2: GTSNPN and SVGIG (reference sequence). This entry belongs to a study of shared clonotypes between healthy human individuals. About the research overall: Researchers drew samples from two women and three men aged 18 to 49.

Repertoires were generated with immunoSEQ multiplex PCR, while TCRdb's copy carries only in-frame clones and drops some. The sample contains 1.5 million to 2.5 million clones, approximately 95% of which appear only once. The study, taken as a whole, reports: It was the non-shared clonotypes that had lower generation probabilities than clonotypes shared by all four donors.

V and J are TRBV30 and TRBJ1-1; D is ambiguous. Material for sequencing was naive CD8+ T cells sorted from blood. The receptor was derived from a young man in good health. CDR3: CAWGEGNTEAFF. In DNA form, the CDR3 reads TGTGCCTGGGGGGAGGGGAACACTGAAGCTTTCTTT.